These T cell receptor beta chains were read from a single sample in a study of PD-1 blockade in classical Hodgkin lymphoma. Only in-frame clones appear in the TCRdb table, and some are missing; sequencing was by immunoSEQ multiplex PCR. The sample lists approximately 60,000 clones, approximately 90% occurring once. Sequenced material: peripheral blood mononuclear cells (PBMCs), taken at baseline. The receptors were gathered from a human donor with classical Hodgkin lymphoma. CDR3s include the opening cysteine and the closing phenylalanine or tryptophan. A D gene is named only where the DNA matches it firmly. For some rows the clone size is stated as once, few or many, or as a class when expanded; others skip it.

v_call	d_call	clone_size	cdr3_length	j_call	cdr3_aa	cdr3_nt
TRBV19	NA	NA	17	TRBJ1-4	CASSTRATSVGYEKLFF	TGTGCCAGTAGCACCCGGGCGACCTCCGTCGGTTATGAAAAACTGTTTTTT
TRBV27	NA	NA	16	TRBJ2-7	CASSLSITPPYYEQYF	TGTGCCAGCAGTTTATCGATCACTCCACCGTACTACGAGCAGTACTTC
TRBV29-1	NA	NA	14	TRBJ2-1	CSVDRGSSYNEQFF	TGCAGCGTTGACCGGGGTAGCTCCTACAATGAGCAGTTCTTC
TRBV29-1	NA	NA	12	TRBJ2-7	CSVLTSSYEQYF	TGCAGCGTTCTGACTAGCTCCTACGAGCAGTACTTC
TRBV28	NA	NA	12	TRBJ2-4	CASSLRRNIQYF	TGTGCCAGCAGCCTCAGACGAAACATTCAGTACTTC
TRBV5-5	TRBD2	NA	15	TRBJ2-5	CASSPRGDQGETQYF	TGTGCCAGCAGCCCCCGGGGGGACCAAGGAGAGACCCAGTACTTC
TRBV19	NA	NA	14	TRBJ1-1	CASSLNTGRREAFF	TGTGCCAGTAGTCTAAATACGGGACGAAGAGAAGCTTTCTTT
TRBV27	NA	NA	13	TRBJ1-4	CASSEEGNEKLFF	TGTGCCAGCAGTGAAGAGGGGAATGAAAAACTGTTTTTT
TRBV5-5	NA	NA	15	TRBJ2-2	CASSSGADGTGELFF	TGTGCCAGCAGCTCCGGGGCAGACGGCACCGGGGAGCTGTTTTTT
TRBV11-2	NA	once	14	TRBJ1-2	CASSLLTRNYGYTF	TGTGCCAGCAGCTTACTTACACGAAACTATGGCTACACCTTC
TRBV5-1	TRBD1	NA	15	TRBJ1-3	CASSLETGGLYTIYF	TGCGCCAGCAGCTTGGAAACAGGGGGCTTGTACACCATATATTTT
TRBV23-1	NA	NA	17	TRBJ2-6	CASTSSQGNSGANVLTF	TGCGCCAGCACCTCCTCACAGGGTAACTCTGGGGCCAACGTCCTGACTTTC
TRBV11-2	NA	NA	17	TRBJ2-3	CASSLGRDLASTDTQYF	TGTGCCAGCAGCTTGGGGCGGGACCTCGCTAGCACAGATACGCAGTATTTT
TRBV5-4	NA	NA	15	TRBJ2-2	CASRRNDWNTGELFF	TGTGCCAGCAGACGAAACGACTGGAACACCGGGGAGCTGTTTTTT
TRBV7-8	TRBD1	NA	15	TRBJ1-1	CASSLRTGGDTEAFF	TGTGCCAGCAGCCTGCGGACAGGGGGGGACACTGAAGCTTTCTTT
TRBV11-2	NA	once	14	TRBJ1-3	CASSTSDFGNTIYF	TGTGCCAGCAGCACATCGGACTTTGGAAACACCATATATTTT
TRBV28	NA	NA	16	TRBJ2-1	CASRTRWWGAYNEQFF	TGTGCCAGCAGGACTCGATGGTGGGGGGCCTACAATGAGCAGTTCTTC
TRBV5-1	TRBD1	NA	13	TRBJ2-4	CASTDRGLGIQYF	TGCGCCAGCACCGACAGGGGATTAGGCATTCAGTACTTC
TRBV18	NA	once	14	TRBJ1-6	CASSSSTMNSPLHF	TGTGCCAGCTCCTCGTCGACTATGAATTCACCCCTCCACTTT
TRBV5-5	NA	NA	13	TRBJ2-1	CASRLGGLDEQFF	TGTGCCAGCAGACTGGGTGGGCTCGATGAGCAGTTCTTC
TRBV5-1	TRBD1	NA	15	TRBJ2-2	CASSPRGRDTGELFF	TGCGCCAGCAGCCCCAGGGGGCGGGACACCGGGGAGCTGTTTTTT
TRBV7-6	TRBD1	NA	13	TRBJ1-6	CASSLGQGSPLHF	TGTGCCAGCAGCTTGGGACAGGGCTCACCCCTCCACTTT
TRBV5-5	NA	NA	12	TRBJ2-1	CASSPDWNEQFF	TGTGCCAGCAGCCCCGACTGGAATGAGCAGTTCTTC
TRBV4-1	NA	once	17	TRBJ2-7	CASSQDFWGVPTYEQYF	TGCGCCAGCAGCCAAGATTTTTGGGGAGTTCCCACCTACGAGCAGTACTTC
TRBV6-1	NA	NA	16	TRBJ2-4	CASSDGRTVAKNIQYF	TGTGCCAGCAGTGACGGACGGACTGTAGCCAAAAACATTCAGTACTTC
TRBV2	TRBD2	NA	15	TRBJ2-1	CASIVELAAYNEQFF	TGTGCCAGCATCGTTGAACTAGCGGCATACAATGAGCAGTTCTTC
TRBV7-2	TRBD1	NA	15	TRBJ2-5	CASSYGTGPQETQYF	TGTGCCAGCAGCTACGGGACAGGACCCCAAGAGACCCAGTACTTC
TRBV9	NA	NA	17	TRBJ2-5	CASSVDPRSSDQETQYF	TGTGCCAGCAGCGTAGACCCCCGGTCGTCCGACCAAGAGACCCAGTACTTC
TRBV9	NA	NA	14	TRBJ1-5	CASSVEGRSQPQHF	TGTGCCAGCAGCGTAGAAGGTAGGTCCCAGCCCCAGCATTTT
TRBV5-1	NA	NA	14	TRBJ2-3	CASSLGEMTDTQYF	TGCGCCAGCAGCTTGGGGGAGATGACAGATACGCAGTATTTT
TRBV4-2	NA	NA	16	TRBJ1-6	CASSQDAGGRFPPLHF	TGTGCCAGCAGCCAAGATGCGGGGGGGAGATTTCCACCCCTCCACTTT
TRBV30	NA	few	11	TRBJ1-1	CASRGGPEAFF	TGTGCCTCAAGAGGGGGACCTGAAGCTTTCTTT
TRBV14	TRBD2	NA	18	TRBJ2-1	CASSQVLMWRGDSNEQFF	TGTGCCAGCAGCCAAGTTCTAATGTGGCGGGGGGATAGCAATGAGCAGTTCTTC
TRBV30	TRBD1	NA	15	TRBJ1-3	CAWSPPLTGRNTIYF	TGTGCCTGGAGTCCTCCTTTGACAGGGAGAAACACCATATATTTT
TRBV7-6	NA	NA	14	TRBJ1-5	CASSLEASYQPQHF	TGTGCCAGCAGCTTAGAGGCCTCGTATCAGCCCCAGCATTTT
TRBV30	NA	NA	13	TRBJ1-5	CAWSVAGYQPQHF	TGTGCCTGGAGTGTAGCCGGTTATCAGCCCCAGCATTTT
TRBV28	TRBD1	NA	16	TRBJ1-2	CASSSGQGWFVHGYTF	TGTGCCAGCAGTTCGGGACAGGGGTGGTTTGTGCATGGCTACACCTTC
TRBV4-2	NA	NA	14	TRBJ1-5	CASSRQAGAQPQHF	TGTGCCAGCAGCCGTCAGGCAGGGGCTCAGCCCCAGCATTTT
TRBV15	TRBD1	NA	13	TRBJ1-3	CASRQGAGNTIYF	TGTGCCTCCCGACAGGGGGCTGGAAACACCATATATTTT
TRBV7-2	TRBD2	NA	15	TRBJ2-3	CASKAPSGGTSTQYF	TGTGCCAGCAAAGCGCCTAGCGGGGGGACAAGTACGCAGTATTTT
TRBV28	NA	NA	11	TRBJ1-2	CASSSNYGYTF	TGTGCCAGCAGTAGTAACTATGGCTACACCTTC
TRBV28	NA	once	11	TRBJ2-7	CASSLRDEQYF	TGTGCCAGCAGTTTACGGGACGAGCAGTACTTC
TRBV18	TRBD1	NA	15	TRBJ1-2	CASSVWDRGGYGYTF	TGTGCCAGCTCCGTTTGGGACAGGGGAGGCTATGGCTACACCTTC
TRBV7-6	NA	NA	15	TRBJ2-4	CASSPPTGSASIQYF	TGTGCCAGCAGCCCCCCGACCGGGTCCGCTTCCATTCAGTACTTC
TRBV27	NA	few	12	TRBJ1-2	CASRTGPYGYTF	TGTGCCAGCAGGACAGGTCCCTATGGCTACACCTTC
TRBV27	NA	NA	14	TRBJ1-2	CASSLSRVDYGYTF	TGTGCCAGCAGTTTATCTCGGGTCGACTATGGCTACACCTTC
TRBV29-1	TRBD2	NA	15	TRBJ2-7	CSVDGGEEISYEQYF	TGCAGCGTGGATGGGGGGGAGGAAATCTCCTACGAGCAGTACTTC
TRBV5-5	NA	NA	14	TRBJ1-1	CASSPRTVNTEAFF	TGTGCCAGCAGCCCCAGGACGGTGAACACTGAAGCTTTCTTT
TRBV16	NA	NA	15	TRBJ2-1	CASSQNSIRVDEQFF	TGTGCCAGCAGCCAAAACAGCATCCGCGTCGATGAGCAGTTCTTC
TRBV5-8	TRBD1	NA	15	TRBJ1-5	CASSLLGQQNQPQHF	TGTGCCAGCAGCTTACTGGGACAGCAAAATCAGCCCCAGCATTTT
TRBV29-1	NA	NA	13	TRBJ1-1	CSVEKGTATEAFF	TGCAGCGTTGAAAAAGGGACGGCCACTGAAGCTTTCTTT
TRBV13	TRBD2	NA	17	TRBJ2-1	CASSSPIAGGTYNEQFF	TGTGCCAGCAGCTCCCCTATAGCGGGGGGAACCTACAATGAGCAGTTCTTC
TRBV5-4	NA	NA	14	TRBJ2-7	CASSSWGMAYEQYF	TGTGCCAGCAGCTCTTGGGGAATGGCCTACGAGCAGTACTTC
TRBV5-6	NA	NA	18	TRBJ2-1	CASSPPPRVPFPPHKQFF	TGTGCCAGCAGCCCCCCCCCACGGGTCCCCTTTCCACCACATAAGCAGTTCTTC
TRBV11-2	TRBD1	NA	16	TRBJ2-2	CASSLWGTGLFGELFF	TGTGCCAGCAGCTTATGGGGGACAGGGCTCTTCGGGGAGCTGTTTTTT